Below, one TCR beta chain is given with its context. Its specificity is unknown. These data belong to a study of cytomegalovirus exposure and HLA in healthy donors. General study results and limits: A few V segments could not be told apart, such as TRBV6-2 and TRBV6-3, and were left out. The classifier, whose performance was assessed in both the original and validation cohorts, reportedly diagnosed cytomegalovirus status with high specificity and sensitivity. Sequences of the TCR beta chain were said to predict the HLA-A and HLA-B alleles of most subjects accurately.

PCR used 60 Vbeta primers and 13 Jbeta primers. The protocol was immunoSEQ multiplex PCR, while the TCRdb copy is restricted to in-frame clones and leaves out a portion. There are 150,000 to 190,000 clones in the sample; roughly four fifths occur only once, and 1.3% to 1.5% lies in the top ten. Healthy bone marrow donors made up the donors. V shed 4 bases, J shed 5 bases, and the junction held 5 bases outside the gene matches. CDR1 and CDR2 (germline): SSHAT, FNYEAQ (reference sequence). This CDR3 has 14 residues. This clonotype originated in a man aged 18 to 30 in good health and CMV-seronegative. What was sequenced was PBMCs. The chain employs TRBV7-7 and TRBJ2-5; 9 bases fit TRBD1. The CDR3 region is CASSSQGASETQYF. The CDR3 DNA sequence: TGTGCCAGCAGCTCACAGGGGGCGTCGGAGACCCAGTACTTC.